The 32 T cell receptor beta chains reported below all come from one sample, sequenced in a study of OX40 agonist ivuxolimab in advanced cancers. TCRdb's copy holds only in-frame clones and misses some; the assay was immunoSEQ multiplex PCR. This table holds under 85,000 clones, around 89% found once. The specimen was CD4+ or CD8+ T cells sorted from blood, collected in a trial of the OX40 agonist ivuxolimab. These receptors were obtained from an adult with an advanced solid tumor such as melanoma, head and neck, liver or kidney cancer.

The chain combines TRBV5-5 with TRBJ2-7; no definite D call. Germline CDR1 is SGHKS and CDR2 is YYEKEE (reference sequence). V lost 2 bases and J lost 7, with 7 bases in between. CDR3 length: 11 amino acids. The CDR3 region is CASSFIGEQYF. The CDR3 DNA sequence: TGTGCCAGCAGCTTTATCGGGGAGCAGTACTTC.

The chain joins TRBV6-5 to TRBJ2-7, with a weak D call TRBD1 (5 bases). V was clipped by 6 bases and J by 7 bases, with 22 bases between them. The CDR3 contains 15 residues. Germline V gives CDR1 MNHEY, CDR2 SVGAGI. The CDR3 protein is CASSPAPGHPGEQYF. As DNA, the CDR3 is TGTGCCAGCAGCCCCGCTCCAGGACATCCTGGGGAGCAGTACTTC.

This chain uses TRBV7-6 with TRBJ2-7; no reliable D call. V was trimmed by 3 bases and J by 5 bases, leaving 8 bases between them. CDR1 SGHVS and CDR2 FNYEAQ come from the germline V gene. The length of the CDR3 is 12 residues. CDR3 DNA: TGTGCCAGCAGCTTGGGGTGGGACGAGCAGTACTTC. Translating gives CASSLGWDEQYF.

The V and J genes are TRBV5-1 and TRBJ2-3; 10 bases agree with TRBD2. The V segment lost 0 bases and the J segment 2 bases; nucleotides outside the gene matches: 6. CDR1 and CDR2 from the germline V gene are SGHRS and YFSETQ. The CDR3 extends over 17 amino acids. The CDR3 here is CASSLAASGGLTDTQYF. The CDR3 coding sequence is TGCGCCAGCAGCTTGGCCGCTAGCGGGGGCCTCACAGATACGCAGTATTTT. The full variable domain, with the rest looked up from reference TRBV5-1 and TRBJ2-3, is KAGVTQTPRYLIKTRGQQVTLSCSPISGHRSVSWYQQTPGQGLQFLFEYFSETQRNKGNFPGRFSGRQFSNSRSEMNVSTLELGDSALYLCASSLAASGGLTDTQYFGPGTRLTVL.

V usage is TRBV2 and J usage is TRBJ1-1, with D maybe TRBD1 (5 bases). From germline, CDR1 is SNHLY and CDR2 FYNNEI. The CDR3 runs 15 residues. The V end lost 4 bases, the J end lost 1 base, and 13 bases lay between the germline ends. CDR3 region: CASSGPSGRNTEAFF. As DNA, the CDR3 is TGTGCCAGCAGTGGACCATCGGGACGGAACACTGAAGCTTTCTTT.

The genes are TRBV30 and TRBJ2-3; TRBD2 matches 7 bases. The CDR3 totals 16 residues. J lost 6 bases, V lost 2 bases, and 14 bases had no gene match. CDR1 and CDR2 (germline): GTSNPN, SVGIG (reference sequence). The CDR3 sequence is CAWSTGLVSKGDTQYF. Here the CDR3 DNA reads TGTGCCTGGAGTACAGGACTAGTGTCCAAAGGGGATACGCAGTATTTT.

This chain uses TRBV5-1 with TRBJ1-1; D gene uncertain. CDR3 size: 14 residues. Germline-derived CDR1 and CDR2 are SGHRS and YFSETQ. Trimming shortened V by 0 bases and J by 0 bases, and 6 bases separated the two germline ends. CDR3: CASSLGFMNTEAFF. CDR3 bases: TGCGCCAGCAGCTTGGGCTTTATGAACACTGAAGCTTTCTTT.

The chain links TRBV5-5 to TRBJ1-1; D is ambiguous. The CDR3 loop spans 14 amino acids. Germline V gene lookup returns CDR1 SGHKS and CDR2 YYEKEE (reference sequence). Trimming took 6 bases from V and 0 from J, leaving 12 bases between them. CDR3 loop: CASKTYELNTEAFF. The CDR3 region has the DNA TGTGCCAGCAAGACATACGAATTGAACACTGAAGCTTTCTTT.

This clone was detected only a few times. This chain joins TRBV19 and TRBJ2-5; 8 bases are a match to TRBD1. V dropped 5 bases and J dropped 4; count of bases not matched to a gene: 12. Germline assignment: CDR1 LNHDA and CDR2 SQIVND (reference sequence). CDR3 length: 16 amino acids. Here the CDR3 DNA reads TGTGCCAGTAGTCTTACAGGGGGGATAAGGGCAGAGACCCAGTACTTC. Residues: CASSLTGGIRAETQYF. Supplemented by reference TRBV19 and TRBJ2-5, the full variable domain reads DGGITQSPKYLFRKEGQNVTLSCEQNLNHDAMYWYRQDPGQGLRLIYYSQIVNDFQKGDIAEGYSVSREKKESFPLTVTSAQKNPTAFYLCASSLTGGIRAETQYFGPGTRLLVL.

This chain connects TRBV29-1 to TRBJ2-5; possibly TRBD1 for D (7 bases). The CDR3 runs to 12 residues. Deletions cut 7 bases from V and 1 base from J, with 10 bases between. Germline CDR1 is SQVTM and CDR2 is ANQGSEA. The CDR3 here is CSAQGGQETQYF. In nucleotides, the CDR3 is TGCAGCGCGCAGGGGGGCCAAGAGACCCAGTACTTC.

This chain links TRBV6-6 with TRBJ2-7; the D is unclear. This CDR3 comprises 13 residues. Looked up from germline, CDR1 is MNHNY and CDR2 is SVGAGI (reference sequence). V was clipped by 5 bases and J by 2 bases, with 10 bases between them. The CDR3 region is CASSTHLTYEQYF. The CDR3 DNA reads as TGTGCCAGCAGTACCCATCTTACCTACGAGCAGTACTTC.

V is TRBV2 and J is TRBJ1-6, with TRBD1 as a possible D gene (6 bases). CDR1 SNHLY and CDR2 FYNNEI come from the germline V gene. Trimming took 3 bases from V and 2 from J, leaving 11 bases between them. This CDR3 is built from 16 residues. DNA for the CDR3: TGTGCCAGCAGTGAGAACAGGGCCACCTATAATTCACCCCTCCACTTT. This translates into CASSENRATYNSPLHF.

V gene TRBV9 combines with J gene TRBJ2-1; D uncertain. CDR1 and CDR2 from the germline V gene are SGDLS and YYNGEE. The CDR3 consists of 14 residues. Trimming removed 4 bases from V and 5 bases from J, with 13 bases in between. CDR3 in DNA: TGTGCCAGCAGCCCCAGCGCCAGAAACAATGAGCAGTTCTTC. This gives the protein CASSPSARNNEQFF.

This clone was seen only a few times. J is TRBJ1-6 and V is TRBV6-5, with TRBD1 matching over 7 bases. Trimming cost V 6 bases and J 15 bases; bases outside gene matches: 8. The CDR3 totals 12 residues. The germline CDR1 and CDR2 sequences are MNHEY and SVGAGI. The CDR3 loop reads CASRGQAKLLHF. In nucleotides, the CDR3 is TGTGCCAGCAGAGGACAGGCGAAACTCCTCCACTTT.

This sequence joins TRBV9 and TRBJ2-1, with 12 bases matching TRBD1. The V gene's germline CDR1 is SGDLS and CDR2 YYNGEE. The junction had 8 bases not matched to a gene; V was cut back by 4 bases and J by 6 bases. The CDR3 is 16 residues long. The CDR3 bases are TGTGCCAGCAGCCCGACGGGACAGGGGGCTACCAATGAGCAGTTCTTC. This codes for CASSPTGQGATNEQFF.

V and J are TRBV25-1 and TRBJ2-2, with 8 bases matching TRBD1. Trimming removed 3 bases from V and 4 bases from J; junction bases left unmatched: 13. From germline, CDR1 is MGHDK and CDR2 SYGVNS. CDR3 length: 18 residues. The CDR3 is CASSDARGRSISTGELFF. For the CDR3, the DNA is TGTGCCAGCAGTGATGCCAGGGGGCGATCTATCTCCACCGGGGAGCTGTTTTTT. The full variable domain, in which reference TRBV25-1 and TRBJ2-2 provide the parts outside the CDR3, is EADIYQTPRYLVIGTGKKITLECSQTMGHDKMYWYQQDPGMELHLIHYSYGVNSTEKGDLSSESTVSRIRTEHFPLTLESARPSHTSQYLCASSDARGRSISTGELFFGEGSRLTVL.

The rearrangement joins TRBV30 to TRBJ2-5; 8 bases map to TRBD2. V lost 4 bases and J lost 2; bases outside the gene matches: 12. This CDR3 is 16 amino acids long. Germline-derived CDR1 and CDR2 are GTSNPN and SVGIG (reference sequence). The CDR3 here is CAWTKRAGGLQETQYF. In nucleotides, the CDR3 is TGTGCCTGGACCAAGCGGGCGGGGGGCCTACAAGAGACCCAGTACTTC.

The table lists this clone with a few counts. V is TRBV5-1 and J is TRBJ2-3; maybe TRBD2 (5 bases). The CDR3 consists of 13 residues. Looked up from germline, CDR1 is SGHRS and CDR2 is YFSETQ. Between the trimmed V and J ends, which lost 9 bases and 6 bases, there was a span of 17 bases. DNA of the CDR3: TGCGCCACCGGGGATGGGGTGGTGGATACGCAGTATTTT. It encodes CATGDGVVDTQYF. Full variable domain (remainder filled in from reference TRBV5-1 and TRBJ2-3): KAGVTQTPRYLIKTRGQQVTLSCSPISGHRSVSWYQQTPGQGLQFLFEYFSETQRNKGNFPGRFSGRQFSNSRSEMNVSTLELGDSALYLCATGDGVVDTQYFGPGTRLTVL.

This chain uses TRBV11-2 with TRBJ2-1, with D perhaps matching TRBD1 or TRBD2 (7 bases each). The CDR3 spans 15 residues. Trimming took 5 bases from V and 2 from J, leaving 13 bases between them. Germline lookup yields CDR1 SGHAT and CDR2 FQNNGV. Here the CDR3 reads CASSQGGATYNEQFF. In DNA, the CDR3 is TGTGCCAGCAGCCAGGGGGGGGCCACCTACAATGAGCAGTTCTTC. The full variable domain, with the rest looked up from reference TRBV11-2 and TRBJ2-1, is EAGVAQSPRYKIIEKRQSVAFWCNPISGHATLYWYQQILGQGPKLLIQFQNNGVVDDSQLPKDRFSAERLKGVDSTLKIQPAKLEDSAVYLCASSQGGATYNEQFFGPGTRLTVL.

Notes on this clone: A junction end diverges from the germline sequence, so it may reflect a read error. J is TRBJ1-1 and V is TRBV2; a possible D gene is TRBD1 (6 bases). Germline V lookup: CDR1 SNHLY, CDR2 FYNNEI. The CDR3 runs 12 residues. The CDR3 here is CASSEFPTGRSF. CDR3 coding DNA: TGTGCCAGCAGTGAATTTCCCACAGGGCGAAGCTTT.

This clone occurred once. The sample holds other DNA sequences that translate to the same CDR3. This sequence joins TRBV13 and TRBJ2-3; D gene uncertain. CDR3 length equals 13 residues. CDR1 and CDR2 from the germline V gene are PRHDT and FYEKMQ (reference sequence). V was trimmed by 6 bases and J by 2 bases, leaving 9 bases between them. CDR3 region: CASSSQSTDTQYF. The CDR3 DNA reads TGTGCCAGCAGTTCTCAGTCCACAGATACGCAGTATTTT.

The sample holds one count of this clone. Here the CDR3 DNA reads TGCAGCGTTGTTTTAGACAATACGCAGTATTTT. Protein sequence: CSVVLDNTQYF. V and J are TRBV29-1 and TRBJ2-3; D unclear. CDR1 and CDR2 (germline): SQVTM, ANQGSEA. V was clipped by 4 bases and J by 7 bases, with 9 bases between them. The CDR3 loop spans 11 amino acids.

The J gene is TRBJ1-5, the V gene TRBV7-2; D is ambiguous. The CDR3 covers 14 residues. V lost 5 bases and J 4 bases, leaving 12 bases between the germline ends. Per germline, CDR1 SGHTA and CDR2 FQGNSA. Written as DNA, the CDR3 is TGTGCCAGCAGCCCGGACGGATTAAATCAGCCCCAGCATTTT. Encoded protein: CASSPDGLNQPQHF.

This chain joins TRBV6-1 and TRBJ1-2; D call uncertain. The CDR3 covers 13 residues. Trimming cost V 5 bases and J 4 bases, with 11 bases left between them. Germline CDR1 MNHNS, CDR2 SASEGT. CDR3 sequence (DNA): TGTGCCAGCAGTTGGACGGGAACCTATGGCTACACCTTC. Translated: CASSWTGTYGYTF.

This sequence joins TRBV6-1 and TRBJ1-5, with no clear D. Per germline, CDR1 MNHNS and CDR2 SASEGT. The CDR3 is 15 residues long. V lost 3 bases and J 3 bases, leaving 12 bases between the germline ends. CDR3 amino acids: CASSETDITNQPQHF. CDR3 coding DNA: TGTGCCAGCAGTGAGACGGATATCACCAATCAGCCCCAGCATTTT.

This CDR3 is CSVAGTNSREQYF. The DNA for the CDR3 is TGCAGCGTCGCCGGGACGAACTCTAGGGAGCAGTACTTC. V gene TRBV29-1 combines with J gene TRBJ2-7, with D possibly called TRBD1 or TRBD2 (5 bases each). Looked up from germline, CDR1 is SQVTM and CDR2 is ANQGSEA. The germline V and J ends were trimmed by 6 bases and 7 bases, with 19 bases remaining between them. There are 13 residues in the CDR3.

The CDR3 DNA reads TGTGCCAGTAGCGACAGGGGGAACGGCTACGAGCAGTACTTC. Its protein product is CASSDRGNGYEQYF. The V gene is TRBV19, the J gene TRBJ2-7, with 9 bases aligning to TRBD1. Germline V gene sequence: CDR1 LNHDA, CDR2 SQIVND (reference sequence). V trimming: 6 bases; J trimming: 3 bases; junction bases outside the gene matches: 6. The CDR3 length is 14 residues.

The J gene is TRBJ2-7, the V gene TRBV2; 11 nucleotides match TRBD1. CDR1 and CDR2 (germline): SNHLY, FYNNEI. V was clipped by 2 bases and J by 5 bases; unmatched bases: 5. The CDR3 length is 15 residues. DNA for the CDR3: TGTGCCAGCAGTGAAACGGGACAGGGGGTCCACGAGCAGTACTTC. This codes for CASSETGQGVHEQYF.

The CDR3 region has the DNA TGTGCCAGCAGTCAATATCCGGGACAGGGCGAAAAACTGTTTTTT. It specifies CASSQYPGQGEKLFF. This rearrangement joins TRBV9 to TRBJ1-4, with 9 bases matching TRBD1. The V gene's germline CDR1 is SGDLS and CDR2 YYNGEE. CDR3 size: 15 residues. The trim removed 5 bases at V and 8 bases at J, leaving 10 bases unmatched.

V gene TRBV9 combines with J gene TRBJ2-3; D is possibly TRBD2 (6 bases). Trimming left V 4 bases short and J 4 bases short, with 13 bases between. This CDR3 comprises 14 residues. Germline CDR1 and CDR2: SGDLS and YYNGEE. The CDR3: CASSTTGTSDTQYF. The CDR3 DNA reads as TGTGCCAGCAGCACTACCGGGACTTCAGATACGCAGTATTTT.

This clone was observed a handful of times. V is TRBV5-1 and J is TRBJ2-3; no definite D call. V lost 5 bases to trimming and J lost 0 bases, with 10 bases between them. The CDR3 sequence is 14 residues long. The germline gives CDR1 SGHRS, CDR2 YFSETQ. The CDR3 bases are TGCGCCAGCAGTGAGTCGTCTAGCACAGATACGCAGTATTTT. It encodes CASSESSSTDTQYF.

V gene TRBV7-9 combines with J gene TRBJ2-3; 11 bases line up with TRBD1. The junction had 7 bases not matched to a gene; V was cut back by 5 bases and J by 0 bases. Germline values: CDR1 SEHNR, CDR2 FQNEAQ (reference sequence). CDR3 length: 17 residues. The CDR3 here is CASSNGQGAVSTDTQYF. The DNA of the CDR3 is TGTGCCAGCAGCAACGGACAGGGGGCGGTAAGCACAGATACGCAGTATTTT.